These T cell receptor beta chains were read from a single sample in a study of cytomegalovirus exposure and HLA in healthy donors. Using immunoSEQ multiplex PCR, the repertoire was profiled, and TCRdb retains in-frame clones only, with some absent. Of roughly 130,000 clones in the sample, roughly two thirds were seen once. Material for sequencing was PBMCs. These receptors were obtained from a man younger than 45 in good health and CMV-seropositive. CDR3s include the opening cysteine and the closing phenylalanine or tryptophan. D genes are given only for firm matches. The size entry is marked missing in some rows and otherwise reads once, few, many or a size class.

d_call	v_call	j_call	clone_size	cdr3_aa	cdr3_nt
TRBD1	TRBV7-8	TRBJ1-1	-	CASSWDRLNTEAFF	TGTGCCAGCAGCTGGGACAGACTGAACACTGAAGCTTTCTTT
-	TRBV4-2	TRBJ1-1	-	CASSQSAGTNMNTEAFF	TGTGCCAGCAGCCAGTCCGCCGGGACAAACATGAACACTGAAGCTTTCTTT
-	TRBV15	TRBJ1-1	-	CATSRVITEAFF	TGTGCCACCAGCAGAGTAATCACTGAAGCTTTCTTT
TRBD2	TRBV7-6	TRBJ2-7	-	CASSHSASGTHFSYEQYF	TGTGCCAGCAGCCACAGTGCTAGCGGGACCCACTTCTCCTACGAGCAGTACTTC
TRBD2	TRBV6-5	TRBJ2-1	-	CASSYREGSYNEQFF	TGTGCCAGCAGTTACAGGGAGGGGAGCTACAATGAGCAGTTCTTC
TRBD1	TRBV13	TRBJ2-4	few	CASSATGIEAKNIQYF	TGTGCCAGCAGCGCGACAGGGATCGAGGCCAAAAACATTCAGTACTTC
-	TRBV2	TRBJ1-2	-	CASTREPGPRGYTF	TGTGCCAGCACCCGAGAACCAGGGCCGAGGGGCTACACCTTC
TRBD1	TRBV15	TRBJ1-5	-	CATSRGQGQGKGQPQHF	TGTGCCACCAGCCGGGGACAGGGGCAGGGTAAAGGGCAGCCCCAGCATTTT
-	TRBV5-1	TRBJ2-3	-	CASSLGVLVKDTQYF	TGCGCCAGCAGCCTGGGGGTACTAGTTAAAGATACGCAGTATTTT
TRBD2	TRBV18	TRBJ2-5	-	CASSLDSSGQETQYF	TGTGCCAGCTCCCTAGATTCTAGCGGACAAGAGACCCAGTACTTC
TRBD1	TRBV7-9	TRBJ1-2	-	CASSFEDRLYTF	TGTGCCAGCAGCTTCGAGGACAGGTTGTACACCTTC
TRBD2	TRBV4-3	TRBJ2-5	once	CASSQETAGGVQQTQYF	TGCGCCAGCAGCCAAGAGACAGCGGGAGGGGTCCAACAGACCCAGTACTTC
-	TRBV12-5	TRBJ1-5	-	CASVPAAPRGQPQHF	TGTGCTAGTGTCCCTGCGGCCCCTCGGGGTCAGCCCCAGCATTTT
-	TRBV2	TRBJ2-2	-	CASAGADTGELFF	TGTGCCAGCGCGGGGGCCGACACCGGGGAGCTGTTTTTT
TRBD1	TRBV5-4	TRBJ1-3	-	CASSAGTGTGNTIYF	TGTGCCAGCAGCGCCGGGACAGGGACTGGAAACACCATATATTTT
TRBD2	TRBV5-1	TRBJ2-5	-	CASSLDSGVVTQYF	TGCGCCAGCAGCTTGGATAGCGGGGTAGTGACCCAGTACTTC
TRBD1	TRBV7-2	TRBJ2-1	-	CASSFLGQGRNEQFF	TGTGCCAGCAGCTTCCTGGGACAGGGACGCAATGAGCAGTTCTTC
-	TRBV27	TRBJ2-3	few	CASSFYNTDTQYF	TGTGCCAGCAGTTTCTATAACACAGATACGCAGTATTTT
-	TRBV28	TRBJ1-4	-	CASSLSRLPNEKLFF	TGTGCCAGCAGTTTAAGCAGGCTGCCTAATGAAAAACTGTTTTTT
-	TRBV2	TRBJ2-7	-	CASRNTGVYEQYF	TGTGCCAGCAGAAACACAGGCGTCTACGAGCAGTACTTC